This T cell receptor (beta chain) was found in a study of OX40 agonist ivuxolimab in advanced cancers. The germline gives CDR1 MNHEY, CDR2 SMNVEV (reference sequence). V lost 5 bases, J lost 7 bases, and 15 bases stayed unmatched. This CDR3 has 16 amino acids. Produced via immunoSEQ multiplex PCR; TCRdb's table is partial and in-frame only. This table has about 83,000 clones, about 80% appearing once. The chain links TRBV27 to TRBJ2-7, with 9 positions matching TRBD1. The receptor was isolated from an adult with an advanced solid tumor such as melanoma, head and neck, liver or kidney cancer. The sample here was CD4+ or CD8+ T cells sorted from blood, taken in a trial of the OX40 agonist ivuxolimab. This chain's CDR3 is CASSGPRRTGAGEQYF. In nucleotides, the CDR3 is TGTGCCAGCAGTGGCCCCCGGAGGACAGGGGCGGGGGAGCAGTACTTC.